This T cell receptor (beta chain) was sequenced during a study of cytotoxic CD8 clonotypes in ibrutinib-treated CLL. Looking at the study overall: The study recorded mean values of around 250,000 productive templates and 94,082 productive rearrangements per sample. Broader study findings: Relative to age-matched healthy donors, clonality at baseline was higher, and it tracked circulating CD8+ T-cell counts. An increase in clonality occurred at ibrutinib response, followed by a return toward baseline at progression.

The CDR3 totals 13 residues. Germline loops: CDR1 MGHDK, CDR2 SYGVNS. V gave up 6 bases and J gave up 6 bases; unmatched junction bases: 6. Depths of 1 in 200,000 to 1 in 1 million T cells were the sequencing target. Libraries were prepared by immunoSEQ multiplex PCR; TCRdb keeps only in-frame clonotypes and omits some of them. The data hold roughly 180,000 clones, with approximately 80% observed a single time. This clone came up once. Its target is not known. Sequenced material: PBMCs, taken after 24 months of ibrutinib treatment. The J gene is TRBJ1-2, the V gene TRBV25-1; the match to TRBD1 covers 8 bases. This TCR was recovered from a human donor with chronic lymphocytic leukemia. CDR3 region: CASRETGVDGYTF. CDR3 coding DNA: TGTGCCAGCAGAGAGACAGGGGTGGATGGCTACACCTTC.